This TCR beta chain was recorded in a study of shared clonotypes between healthy human individuals. Study-level background: With ages of 18 to 49, the donors were a couple of women and a few men.

Study conclusions and caveats: Although depth was large, rarefaction showed that sequencing of the sorted subsets was incomplete. Clonotypes which were not shared had lower generation probabilities than clonotypes that all four donors shared. Clonotypes that were shared across a handful of donors made up around 5% of naive CD4 clonotypes.

In the naive CD8 group, cells lacked CD45RO and were positively selected for CCR7, so terminally differentiated effector memory CD45RA+ cells were left out. TCRdb's copy holds only in-frame clones and misses some; the assay was immunoSEQ multiplex PCR. The profile shows some 2.1 million clones, 90% to 95% of them singletons. V dropped 4 bases and J dropped 5 bases, with 14 bases sitting between them. This CDR3 comprises 14 residues. Germline values: CDR1 SGHAT, CDR2 FQNNGV. Comments on this clone: The antigen remains unidentified.

The chain couples TRBV11-2 to TRBJ2-5; D not resolved. Sequencing was done on a sample of naive CD8+ T cells from PBMCs. The source of this sequence is a man aged 18 to 29 in good health. Some clones in this sample may be carry-over from other donors' samples. CDR3 loop: CASSYGVVRETQYF. The CDR3 nucleotides are TGTGCCAGCAGCTATGGGGTAGTTCGCGAGACCCAGTACTTC.